There are a few counts of the clone carrying this TCR beta chain. The antigen remains unidentified. The V end lost 4 bases, the J end lost 0 bases, and 13 bases lay between the germline ends. There are 16 residues in the CDR3. Germline-derived CDR1 and CDR2 are SGHRS and YFSETQ. The data derive from a study of CD8 T cells in ankylosing spondylitis. Study-wide points: Significantly higher representation of disease-linked clones was reported for matched ankylosing spondylitis synovial fluid. A TCR beta motif of about 8 highly homologous variants seemed to mark ankylosing spondylitis blood. Earlier work had already found some motif variants in reactive arthritis synovial fluid and blood.

The TCR beta libraries were generated through quantitative 5'-RACE incorporating molecular barcodes. MiXCR, run by TCRdb on the 5' RACE reads, gives a single entry per CDR3 protein. Of some 120,000 distinct CDR3 sequences listed, approximately 14% are singletons. Sequencing was done on a sample of blood, either unsorted or a sorted T cell fraction (not recorded which). The source is a female donor with ankylosing spondylitis or in good health (not recorded which). V gene TRBV5-1 combines with J gene TRBJ2-2; the D is unclear. CDR3 residues: CASSINSFANTGELFF. The CDR3 coding sequence is TGCGCCAGCAGCATTAATAGTTTCGCGAACACCGGGGAGCTGTTTTTT.